This T cell receptor beta chain originates from a study of blood T cell repertoires in COVID-19. Across the study: Some COVID-19 samples were acute and others convalescent; all came from the United States, Italy and Spain. PBMCs, B-cell-depleted T cells, or T cells provided the cDNA or gDNA that made up the material.

Per the study methods: The assay estimated nucleated cells by amplifying reference gene primers. This table comes from immunoSEQ multiplex PCR, and its TCRdb copy is limited to in-frame clones, with some not included. D and trimming come from the DNA, and the V and J calls and clone size come from that table. The table lists 130,000 or so clones, around three quarters of them singletons, with roughly 10% in the top ten. The CDR3 has 17 amino acids. V was trimmed by 7 bases and J by 4 bases, leaving 24 bases between them. The V gene's germline CDR1 is SNHLY and CDR2 FYNNEI. This sequence originates from a human donor in a cohort sampled during active COVID-19. The chain recombines TRBV2 with TRBJ2-3, with D possibly matching TRBD2 (5 bases). Material for sequencing was peripheral blood. The CDR3 region has the DNA TGTGCCAGCACCACCGGCCCCCGGCGGCTAGCAGCAGATACGCAGTATTTT. This codes for CASTTGPRRLAADTQYF.